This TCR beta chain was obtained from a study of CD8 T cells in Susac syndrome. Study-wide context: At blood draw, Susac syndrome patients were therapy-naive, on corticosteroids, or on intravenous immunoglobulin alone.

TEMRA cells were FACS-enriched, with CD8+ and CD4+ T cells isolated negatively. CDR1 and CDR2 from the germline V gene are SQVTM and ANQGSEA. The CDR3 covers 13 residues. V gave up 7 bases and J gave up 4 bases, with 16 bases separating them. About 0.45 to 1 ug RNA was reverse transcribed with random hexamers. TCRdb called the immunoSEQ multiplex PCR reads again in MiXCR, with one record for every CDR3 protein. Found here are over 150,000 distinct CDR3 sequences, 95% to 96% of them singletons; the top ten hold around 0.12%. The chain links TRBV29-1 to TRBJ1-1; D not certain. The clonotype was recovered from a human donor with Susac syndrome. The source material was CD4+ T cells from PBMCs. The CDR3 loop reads CSADLRLSTEAFF. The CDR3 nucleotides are TGCAGCGCTGACCTCCGACTAAGCACTGAAGCTTTCTTT.